A selection of T cell receptor beta chains follows, all from one sample in a study of neurological immune-mediated disorders. MiXCR was run by TCRdb on the 5' RACE reads, yielding one entry per CDR3 protein. The profile shows under 80,000 distinct CDR3 sequences, about 4% of them singletons. Material for sequencing was PBMCs. The receptors here all came from a man younger than 40 with multiple sclerosis. CDR3s include the opening cysteine and the closing phenylalanine or tryptophan. The D gene is left open where the match is weak. Not every row has a clone size; where given, it reads once, few, many or a size class.

many	TRBJ2-1	TRBV29-1	-	CSVVRTWDLDEQFF	TGCAGCGTTGTTCGGACCTGGGACCTCGATGAGCAGTTCTTC
-	TRBJ1-5	TRBV12-3/TRBV12-4	TRBD1	CASRQTQGARNQPQHF	TGTGCCAGCAGACAGACACAGGGGGCCCGCAATCAGCCCCAGCATTTT
many	TRBJ2-1	TRBV6-2/TRBV6-3	-	CASRQGGTYNEQFF	TGTGCCAGCAGACAGGGGGGGACCTACAATGAGCAGTTCTTC
many	TRBJ2-6	TRBV9	-	CASSASGGAATGANVLTF	TGTGCCAGCAGCGCCAGTGGGGGTGCGGCAACTGGGGCCAACGTCCTGACTTTC
many	TRBJ1-6	TRBV2	-	CASSGGPPSGNSPLHF	TGTGCCAGCAGTGGCGGCCCCCCTTCGGGCAATTCACCCCTCCACTTT
-	TRBJ2-7	TRBV2	TRBD2	CASKITSGGDGYEQYF	TGTGCCAGCAAAATTACTAGCGGGGGGGACGGCTACGAGCAGTACTTC
many	TRBJ2-3	TRBV20-1	TRBD1	CSARKDRTDTQYF	TGCAGTGCTAGGAAGGACAGGACAGATACGCAGTATTTT
few	TRBJ1-2	TRBV20-1	-	CSSTGITPRGYTF	TGCAGTTCGACGGGAATCACCCCTAGGGGCTACACCTTC
many	TRBJ2-7	TRBV3-1	-	CASSRDTGGRSEQYF	TGTGCCAGCAGCCGAGATACCGGGGGTAGGAGCGAGCAGTACTTC
many	TRBJ2-3	TRBV2	-	CASSSDISADTQYF	TGTGCCAGCAGTTCCGACATATCTGCAGATACGCAGTATTTT
-	TRBJ2-1	TRBV20-1	TRBD2	CSARDPTSGDYNEQFF	TGCAGTGCTAGAGACCCCACTAGCGGGGATTACAATGAGCAGTTCTTC
many	TRBJ2-1	TRBV27	TRBD1	CASSPGQGYNEQFF	TGTGCCAGCAGTCCGGGACAGGGGTACAATGAGCAGTTCTTC
many	TRBJ2-1	TRBV6-5	-	CASSYAGRSSYNEQFF	TGTGCCAGCAGTTATGCGGGACGCAGCTCCTACAATGAGCAGTTCTTC
-	TRBJ1-5	TRBV20-1	-	CSARWRPDQPQNF	TGCAGTGCTAGATGGAGGCCGGATCAGCCCCAGAATTTT
many	TRBJ1-1	TRBV7-2	-	CASSFRTPNTEAFF	TGTGCCAGCAGCTTCAGGACGCCGAACACTGAAGCTTTCTTT
many	TRBJ2-4	TRBV20-1	-	CSARRQELAKNIQYF	TGCAGTGCTAGACGACAGGAGTTAGCCAAAAACATTCAGTACTTC
many	TRBJ1-2	TRBV27	-	CASSQAPLGYGYTF	TGTGCCAGCAGTCAAGCCCCTCTTGGCTATGGCTACACCTTC
many	TRBJ2-2	TRBV12-3/TRBV12-4	TRBD2	CATRRGGNTGELFF	TGTGCCACTCGTCGCGGGGGGAACACCGGGGAGCTGTTTTTT
many	TRBJ2-3	TRBV5-5	TRBD2	CASIKTSGGDTQYF	TGTGCCAGCATCAAGACTAGCGGGGGGGATACGCAGTATTTT
many	TRBJ2-1	TRBV6-5	TRBD2	CASSWGGGYNEQFF	TGTGCCAGCAGTTGGGGCGGGGGCTACAATGAGCAGTTCTTC
many	TRBJ1-2	TRBV7-2	TRBD1	CASSLGQGASYGYTF	TGTGCCAGCAGCTTAGGGCAGGGGGCGAGCTATGGCTACACCTTC
-	TRBJ1-5	TRBV18	TRBD1	CASSPRTTRGVQPQHF	TGTGCCAGCTCACCAAGGACAACCAGGGGGGTTCAGCCCCAGCATTTT
many	TRBJ2-1	TRBV7-2	-	CASSPRGYNEQFF	TGTGCCAGCAGCCCGCGGGGTTACAATGAGCAGTTCTTC
many	TRBJ1-6	TRBV7-2	-	CASRHGRGRLASPLHF	TGTGCCAGCAGACACGGTAGGGGACGCTTGGCTTCACCCCTCCACTTT
many	TRBJ2-2	TRBV12-3/TRBV12-4	-	CASSPRSGELFF	TGTGCCAGCAGTCCGCGGTCCGGGGAGCTGTTTTTT